The 14 T cell receptor beta chains below were found in one sample sequenced in a study of T cell changes during pregnancy in multiple sclerosis. The assay was immunoSEQ multiplex PCR, and TCRdb's table has in-frame clones only and misses some. The table has about 31,000 clones, 87% seen once. The sample was CD8+ T cells from peripheral blood mononuclear cells, taken in the first trimester of pregnancy. These receptors all come from a female donor with multiple sclerosis, enrolled in a pregnancy study.

This chain joins TRBV11-3 and TRBJ2-7, with TRBD2 as a possible D gene (6 bases). The CDR3 totals 15 residues. The V end was cut by 1 base, the J end by 0 bases, with 10 bases between. Germline V gene data show CDR1 as SGHNT and CDR2 as YENEEA. CDR3 region: CASSLAAGSSYEQYF. The DNA for the CDR3 is TGTGCCAGCAGCTTAGCCGCGGGGAGCTCCTACGAGCAGTACTTC.

The chain carries TRBV6-1 and TRBJ2-2; 15 bases agree with TRBD2. From germline, CDR1 is MNHNS and CDR2 SASEGT. V lost 10 bases, J lost 4 bases, and 4 bases stayed unmatched. The CDR3 runs to 15 residues. CDR3 in DNA: TGTGCCACGGGACTAGCGGGAGGATCCACCGGGGAGCTGTTTTTT. Protein product: CATGLAGGSTGELFF.

In this sample, this clone turned up a few times. V gene TRBV6-5 combines with J gene TRBJ1-5, with D possibly TRBD1 on 6 matching bases. CDR3 length equals 13 residues. Trimming left V 2 bases short and J 5 bases short, with 7 bases between. In germline, CDR1 is MNHEY, CDR2 SVGAGI. The CDR3 DNA reads TGTGCCAGCAGTTACGCAGGGGATCAGCCCCAGCATTTT. This codes for CASSYAGDQPQHF.

The rearrangement joins TRBV6-4 to TRBJ2-6; D is possibly TRBD2 (5 bases). V was shortened by 2 bases and J by 0 bases, with 5 bases between the two germline ends. Germline loops: CDR1 MRHNA, CDR2 SNTAGT. The CDR3 loop spans 15 amino acids. CDR3 region: CASSDEGSGANVLTF. The CDR3 DNA reads as TGTGCCAGCAGTGACGAGGGCTCTGGGGCCAACGTCCTGACTTTC.

The V gene is TRBV5-8, the J gene TRBJ1-1; D gene unclear. Deletions cut 3 bases from V and 4 bases from J, with 10 bases between. CDR3 length equals 13 residues. In germline, CDR1 is SGHTS, CDR2 YDEGEE. This CDR3 is CASSYGEATEAFF. CDR3 sequence (DNA): TGTGCCAGCAGCTATGGGGAGGCCACTGAAGCTTTCTTT.

This rearrangement joins TRBV28 to TRBJ2-5; 9 bases align to TRBD1. This CDR3 has 17 residues. J lost 4 bases, V lost 4 bases, and 13 bases had no gene match. CDR1 MDHEN and CDR2 SYDVKM come from the germline V gene. CDR3 sequence reads: CASSSFPGQGDGETQYF. Written as DNA, the CDR3 is TGTGCCAGCAGTTCGTTTCCGGGACAGGGAGACGGAGAGACCCAGTACTTC. Full variable domain (rest looked up from reference TRBV28 and TRBJ2-5): DVKVTQSSRYLVKRTGEKVFLECVQDMDHENMFWYRQDPGLGLRLIYFSYDVKMKEKGDIPEGYSVSREKKERFSLILESASTNQTSMYLCASSSFPGQGDGETQYFGPGTRLLVL.

The V and J genes are TRBV9 and TRBJ1-4, with D unclear. Trimming removed 1 base at V and 1 base at J, with 11 bases between. This CDR3 is 16 amino acids long. Looked up from germline, CDR1 is SGDLS and CDR2 is YYNGEE. The CDR3 nucleotides are TGTGCCAGCAGCGTAAATGGAGAAGTAACTAATGAAAAACTGTTTTTT. Amino acid sequence: CASSVNGEVTNEKLFF.

This chain links TRBV28 with TRBJ2-5, with D tentatively TRBD2 (5 bases). The CDR3 extends over 14 amino acids. CDR1 is MDHEN and CDR2 is SYDVKM in the germline V gene. Trimming pared 3 bases from V and 3 bases from J, leaving 11 bases between. The CDR3 loop reads CASSLGSYEETQYF. Here the CDR3 DNA reads TGTGCCAGCAGTTTGGGGAGTTATGAAGAGACCCAGTACTTC. Filled out from reference TRBV28 and TRBJ2-5, the complete variable domain reads DVKVTQSSRYLVKRTGEKVFLECVQDMDHENMFWYRQDPGLGLRLIYFSYDVKMKEKGDIPEGYSVSREKKERFSLILESASTNQTSMYLCASSLGSYEETQYFGPGTRLLVL.

This clone turned up a few times. The V call is TRBV30, the J call TRBJ1-1; 8 bases match TRBD1. With V trimmed by 5 bases and J by 1 base, 0 bases remained unmatched. Germline CDR1 is GTSNPN and CDR2 is SVGIG (reference sequence). This CDR3 is 12 amino acids long. CDR3: CAWGTGNTEAFF. CDR3 bases: TGTGCCTGGGGGACAGGGAACACTGAAGCTTTCTTT. Drawing the rest from reference TRBV30 and TRBJ1-1, the complete variable domain is SQTIHQWPATLVQPVGSPLSLECTVEGTSNPNLYWYRQAAGRGLQLLFYSVGIGQISSEVPQNLSASRPQDRQFILSSKKLLLSDSGFYLCAWGTGNTEAFFGQGTRLTVV.

The genes are TRBV25-1 and TRBJ2-1, with TRBD1 matching 8 bases. Germline CDR1 and CDR2: MGHDK and SYGVNS. V shed 4 bases, J shed 7 bases, and the junction held 18 bases outside the gene matches. This CDR3 is 18 amino acids long. Here the CDR3 DNA reads TGTGCCAGCAGTGTCGGACAGGGCATGGGGGAACCTACAAATGAGCAGTTCTTC. This encodes CASSVGQGMGEPTNEQFF.

This chain joins TRBV7-6 and TRBJ1-6; TRBD1 might be the D (5 bases). The CDR3 loop spans 13 amino acids. Germline V gives CDR1 SGHVS, CDR2 FNYEAQ. Trimming shortened V by 5 bases and J by 5 bases, and 7 bases separated the two germline ends. Here the CDR3 reads CASSRGDNSPLHF. CDR3 sequence (DNA): TGTGCCAGCAGCCGGGGGGATAATTCACCCCTCCACTTT.

The chain uses TRBV11-2 and TRBJ2-7, with 8 bases that match TRBD2. Per germline, CDR1 SGHAT and CDR2 FQNNGV. V was clipped by 1 base and J by 3 bases; unmatched bases: 5. The CDR3 runs to 15 residues. This chain's CDR3 is CASSLASGGHYEQYF. The CDR3 DNA is TGTGCCAGCAGCTTAGCGAGCGGGGGTCACTACGAGCAGTACTTC.

The chain employs TRBV4-2 and TRBJ1-4, with 9 nucleotides matching TRBD1. The CDR3 is 17 residues long. Germline trimming cut 4 bases from V and 4 bases from J; bases unmatched to any gene: 10. Germline V gene sequence: CDR1 LGHNA, CDR2 YNFKEQ. The CDR3 region has the DNA TGTGCCAGCAGCCGGCCGGGACAGGGTGGGTTTAATGAAAAACTGTTTTTT. This gives the protein CASSRPGQGGFNEKLFF.

This clone was counted only a few times. The CDR3: CASSITGKTGELFF. The CDR3 coding sequence is TGTGCCAGTAGTATTACAGGGAAAACCGGGGAGCTGTTTTTT. The chain is built from TRBV19 and TRBJ2-2; D perhaps matches TRBD1 (6 bases). Germline CDR1 is LNHDA and CDR2 is SQIVND (reference sequence). Trimming pared 3 bases from V and 5 bases from J, leaving 10 bases between. CDR3 size: 14 residues. Full variable domain (rest looked up from reference TRBV19 and TRBJ2-2): DGGITQSPKYLFRKEGQNVTLSCEQNLNHDAMYWYRQDPGQGLRLIYYSQIVNDFQKGDIAEGYSVSREKKESFPLTVTSAQKNPTAFYLCASSITGKTGELFFGEGSRLTVL.